The 26 T cell receptor beta chains listed next were all sequenced from one sample in a study of blood T cell repertoires in COVID-19. Data came from immunoSEQ multiplex PCR; TCRdb stores just in-frame clones and leaves some out. Among some 300,000 clones listed, just under 90% were seen once. Sequenced input: PBMCs or T cells enriched from blood (not recorded which). All receptors derive from a woman under 40 who had recovered from COVID-19.

The J gene is TRBJ1-5, the V gene TRBV10-3; perhaps TRBD1 as D (6 bases). CDR1 and CDR2 from the germline V gene are ENHRY and SYGVKD. Trimming shortened V by 8 bases and J by 0 bases, and 8 bases separated the two germline ends. The CDR3 consists of 13 residues. CDR3 coding DNA: TGTGCCATCGGACAGTATAGCAATCAGCCCCAGCATTTT. Translated, it gives CAIGQYSNQPQHF.

This chain joins TRBV18 and TRBJ2-1; TRBD1 aligns across 7 bases. Per germline, CDR1 KGHSH and CDR2 LQKENI. This CDR3 contains 17 residues. Trimming took 3 bases from V and 0 from J; bases not matched to a gene: 8. The CDR3 nucleotides read TGTGCCAGCTCACCCCAGACAGGGACAAGCTCCTACAATGAGCAGTTCTTC. Translated, it gives CASSPQTGTSSYNEQFF.

This chain links TRBV5-1 with TRBJ2-7, with TRBD2 matching 8 bases. V shed 4 bases and J 6 bases; nucleotides not matched to a gene: 12. CDR3 length equals 15 residues. Germline CDR1 SGHRS, CDR2 YFSETQ. CDR3 sequence reads: CASSPPAGLVSEQYF. CDR3 nucleotides: TGCGCCAGCAGCCCTCCGGCGGGACTAGTCAGCGAGCAGTACTTC.

This rearrangement joins TRBV6-1 to TRBJ2-1, with 11 bases that match TRBD1. This CDR3 region has 14 residues. V shed 2 bases and J 15 bases; nucleotides not matched to a gene: 9. Germline V gives CDR1 MNHNS, CDR2 SASEGT. In nucleotides, the CDR3 is TGTGCCAGCAGTGAACAGACCGGGACAGGGGGTTTGTTCTTC. This encodes CASSEQTGTGGLFF.

The chain links TRBV11-2 to TRBJ1-1; 11 positions match TRBD1. Germline CDR1 SGHAT, CDR2 FQNNGV. There are 16 residues in the CDR3. The V and J ends lost 7 bases and 0 bases, in that order; junction bases with no gene match: 7. The CDR3 sequence is CASTPGQGALNTEAFF. The CDR3 bases are TGTGCCAGCACCCCAGGACAGGGGGCCCTGAACACTGAAGCTTTCTTT.

The V and J genes are TRBV4-1 and TRBJ2-5; tentative D call: TRBD2 (6 bases). Germline CDR1 is MGHRA and CDR2 is YSYEKL. V was trimmed by 0 bases and J by 2 bases, leaving 19 bases between them. CDR3 size: 18 residues. This CDR3 reads CASSQDRNSGNLQETQYF. CDR3 DNA sequence: TGCGCCAGCAGCCAAGATCGAAATAGCGGAAACCTACAAGAGACCCAGTACTTC.

In this sample, this clone turned up a few times. The chain combines TRBV27 with TRBJ1-2, with TRBD1 matching 8 bases. V lost 2 bases to trimming and J lost 4 bases; unmatched junction nucleotides: 6. This CDR3 is built from 15 residues. Germline lookup yields CDR1 MNHEY and CDR2 SMNVEV (reference sequence). CDR3 DNA: TGTGCCAGCAGTTTAAGACAGGGGTCGGCCTATGGCTACACCTTC. Translated: CASSLRQGSAYGYTF.

V is TRBV2 and J is TRBJ1-5, with 7 bases fitting TRBD1. The CDR3 extends over 15 amino acids. The germline V gene encodes CDR1 SNHLY and CDR2 FYNNEI. V lost 8 bases and J lost 3; bases outside the gene matches: 10. The CDR3 nucleotides are TGTGCCAGCCGACCTCCAGGGGGGAACAATCAGCCCCAGCATTTT. This codes for CASRPPGGNNQPQHF.

The chain carries TRBV10-3 and TRBJ2-7; D is possibly TRBD1 (5 bases). V was cut by 2 bases and J by 4 bases, with 15 bases left in between. The CDR3 runs 15 residues. CDR1 and CDR2 (germline): ENHRY, SYGVKD. The DNA of the CDR3 is TGTGCCATCAGTGAGACAGGTCCTTCCGATTACGAGCAGTACTTC. It codes for CAISETGPSDYEQYF.

The CDR3 DNA sequence: TGTGCCAGCAGTGCAACCGGGACAGGGGTGATGGGCTCCTATAATTCACCCCTCCACTTT. Encoded protein: CASSATGTGVMGSYNSPLHF. The chain uses TRBV6-1 and TRBJ1-6; the match to TRBD1 covers 10 bases. Germline loops: CDR1 MNHNS, CDR2 SASEGT. The junction had 12 bases not matched to a gene; V was cut back by 4 bases and J by 0 bases. This CDR3 comprises 20 residues.

This clone has only one observation. The chain links TRBV19 to TRBJ1-2; tentative D call: TRBD1 (5 bases). The CDR3 has 15 amino acids. V lost 2 bases to trimming and J lost 4 bases, with 14 bases between them. Looked up from germline, CDR1 is LNHDA and CDR2 is SQIVND (reference sequence). Written as DNA, the CDR3 is TGTGCCAGTAGTATATCACCCAGGGCCCTCTATGGCTACACCTTC. This gives the protein CASSISPRALYGYTF.

The chain carries TRBV7-6 and TRBJ2-7; perhaps TRBD1 as D (6 bases). Germline V gene sequence: CDR1 SGHVS, CDR2 FNYEAQ. The CDR3 contains 15 residues. Trimming took 1 base from V and 9 from J, leaving 19 bases between them. The CDR3 is CASSLEAGEGPGQYF. CDR3 DNA: TGTGCCAGCAGCTTAGAGGCAGGGGAAGGACCTGGGCAGTACTTC. Full variable domain (rest looked up from reference TRBV7-6 and TRBJ2-7): GAGVSQSPRYKVTKRGQDVALRCDPISGHVSLYWYRQALGQGPEFLTYFNYEAQQDKSGLPNDRFSAERPEGSISTLTIQRTEQRDSAMYRCASSLEAGEGPGQYFGPGTRLTVT.

V and J are TRBV23-1 and TRBJ1-5, with D possibly being TRBD1 (6 bases). TRBV23-1 is identified as an open reading frame with a role that is uncertain. The CDR3 has 12 amino acids. V gave up 7 bases and J gave up 6 bases, with 10 bases separating them. CDR3 protein: CASTRGSQPQHF. The CDR3 region has the DNA TGCGCCAGCACGAGGGGGAGTCAGCCCCAGCATTTT.

The chain uses TRBV6-2 or TRBV6-3 and TRBJ1-2; maybe TRBD1 (6 bases). Germline-derived CDR1 and CDR2 are MNHEY and SVGEGT. The V end was cut by 4 bases, the J end by 2 bases, with 17 bases between. CDR3 length: 16 amino acids. For the CDR3, the DNA is TGTGCCAGCAGTTTTGAACAGGGACGGAAGAACTATGGCTACACCTTC. Residues: CASSFEQGRKNYGYTF.

This sequence joins TRBV7-9 and TRBJ1-1; D is uncertain. Per the germline V gene, CDR1 is SEHNR and CDR2 is FQNEAQ (reference sequence). The CDR3 is made up of 13 amino acids. V was clipped by 2 bases and J by 6 bases, with 10 bases between them. In nucleotides, the CDR3 is TGTGCCAGCAGCTTAAATAACATGGCTGAAGCTTTCTTT. Protein sequence: CASSLNNMAEAFF.

This chain joins TRBV5-1 and TRBJ2-3; a weak D match, TRBD2 (7 bases). With 6 bases removed from V and 2 bases from J, the gap between germline ends came to 31 bases. Germline V gives CDR1 SGHRS, CDR2 YFSETQ. The CDR3 runs to 20 residues. The CDR3 region is CASIAGGEVGTGHDTDTQYF. In DNA form, the CDR3 reads TGCGCCAGCATTGCTGGGGGGGAAGTGGGAACAGGGCATGACACAGATACGCAGTATTTT. Combining the CDR3 with reference TRBV5-1 and TRBJ2-3 gives the whole variable domain KAGVTQTPRYLIKTRGQQVTLSCSPISGHRSVSWYQQTPGQGLQFLFEYFSETQRNKGNFPGRFSGRQFSNSRSEMNVSTLELGDSALYLCASIAGGEVGTGHDTDTQYFGPGTRLTVL.

The chain recombines TRBV28 with TRBJ1-2; 8 nucleotides line up with TRBD1. This CDR3 region has 13 residues. V lost 3 bases and J lost 8; bases outside the gene matches: 5. Germline-derived CDR1 and CDR2 are MDHEN and SYDVKM. This chain's CDR3 is CASSFGTGSGYTF. The CDR3 DNA reads as TGTGCCAGCAGTTTTGGGACAGGCAGCGGCTACACCTTC.

The CDR3 protein is CASSKSQGAQSGELFF. As DNA, the CDR3 is TGTGCCAGCAGCAAAAGTCAGGGGGCGCAGTCCGGGGAGCTGTTTTTT. The chain couples TRBV21-1 to TRBJ2-2; TRBD1 is the table's D call and was not checked against the DNA. TRBV21-1 is given as a pseudogene. The CDR3 length is 16 residues.

This sequence joins TRBV14 and TRBJ1-2, with D maybe TRBD1 (5 bases). The CDR3 totals 14 residues. V was cut by 0 bases and J by 6 bases, with 11 bases left in between. Per the germline V gene, CDR1 is SGHDN and CDR2 is FVKESK. CDR3 in amino acids: CASSQDLDIHGYTF. DNA for the CDR3: TGTGCCAGCAGCCAAGATTTGGACATTCATGGCTACACCTTC.

The genes are TRBV29-1 and TRBJ1-2; D is undetermined. CDR1 and CDR2 (germline): SQVTM, ANQGSEA. CDR3 length: 13 amino acids. V was cut by 2 bases and J by 8 bases, with 15 bases left in between. The CDR3 sequence is CSVERQRGWGYTF. CDR3 in DNA: TGCAGCGTTGAACGTCAGAGAGGGTGGGGCTACACCTTC.

V usage is TRBV4-1 and J usage is TRBJ2-7; 7 positions match TRBD1. This CDR3 contains 16 residues. The germline V gene encodes CDR1 MGHRA and CDR2 YSYEKL. The V gene end was trimmed by 4 bases and the J gene end by 4 bases; junction bases not matched to a gene: 13. The CDR3 spells CASSRELQGIEYEQYF. The CDR3 region has the DNA TGCGCCAGCAGCCGAGAGCTACAGGGGATAGAGTACGAGCAGTACTTC.

The chain recombines TRBV7-8 with TRBJ2-7; D possibly corresponds to TRBD1 (5 bases). The CDR3 extends over 16 amino acids. The V end lost 0 bases, the J end lost 1 base, and 13 bases lay between the germline ends. Germline V gene sequence: CDR1 SGHVS, CDR2 FQNEAQ. In DNA form, the CDR3 reads TGTGCCAGCAGCTTAGCCCCAGGGCCCCCGTCCTACGAGCAGTACTTC. It encodes CASSLAPGPPSYEQYF.

This clone was seen just once. The V gene is TRBV7-2, the J gene TRBJ1-1, with D possibly being TRBD1 (5 bases). The CDR3 covers 17 residues. Trimming stripped 2 bases from V and 3 bases from J, with 19 bases between. Per germline, CDR1 SGHTA and CDR2 FQGNSA. Written as DNA, the CDR3 is TGTGCCAGCAGCTTAAGGCCAGCGCTGGGGCTGGACACTGAAGCTTTCTTT. It yields the protein CASSLRPALGLDTEAFF.

The CDR3 region has the DNA TGTGCCATCAGTGTATCAGGGGGTAACTATGGCTACACCTTC. This gives the protein CAISVSGGNYGYTF. The chain has TRBV10-3 and TRBJ1-2; TRBD1 matches at 7 bases. The CDR3 consists of 14 residues. J gave up 1 base and V 4 bases, and 3 bases lay outside the gene matches. CDR1 is ENHRY and CDR2 is SYGVKD in the germline V gene.

The chain uses TRBV7-8 and TRBJ2-7, with 9 bases identical to TRBD1. Germline CDR1 SGHVS, CDR2 FQNEAQ. J was trimmed by 4 bases and V by 5 bases; bases with no gene match: 9. The CDR3 covers 15 residues. The CDR3 reads CASSPIRTGDYEQYF. The CDR3 coding sequence is TGTGCCAGCAGCCCGATCCGGACAGGGGATTACGAGCAGTACTTC.

The CDR3 DNA sequence: TGTGCCAGCAGTCCCGGGACTAGCGGGTATTTCACCGGGGAGCTGTTTTTT. Its translation: CASSPGTSGYFTGELFF. V and J are TRBV27 and TRBJ2-2; 12 bases align to TRBD2. Trimming removed 5 bases from V and 4 bases from J; junction bases left unmatched: 8. Germline V gives CDR1 MNHEY, CDR2 SMNVEV (reference sequence). This CDR3 region has 17 residues.